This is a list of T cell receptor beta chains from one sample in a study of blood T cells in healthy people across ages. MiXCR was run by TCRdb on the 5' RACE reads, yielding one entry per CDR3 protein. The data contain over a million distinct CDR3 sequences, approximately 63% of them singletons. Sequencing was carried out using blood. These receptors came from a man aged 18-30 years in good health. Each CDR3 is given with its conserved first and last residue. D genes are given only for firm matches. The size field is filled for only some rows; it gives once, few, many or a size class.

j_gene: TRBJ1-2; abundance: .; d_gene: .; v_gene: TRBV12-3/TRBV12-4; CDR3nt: TGTGCCAGCAGTTTACAAGGTTATGGGTCTGGCTACACCTTC; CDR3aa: CASSLQGYGSGYTF
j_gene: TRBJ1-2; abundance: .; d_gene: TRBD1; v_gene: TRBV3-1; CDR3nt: TGTGCCAGCAGCCCCGGGACAGCAATTTTCTATGGCTACACCTTC; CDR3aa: CASSPGTAIFYGYTF
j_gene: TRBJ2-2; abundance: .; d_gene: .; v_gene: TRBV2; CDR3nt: TGTGCCAGCACAGGGAGGACCTGGCTCACCGGGGAGCTGTTTTTT; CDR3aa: CASTGRTWLTGELFF
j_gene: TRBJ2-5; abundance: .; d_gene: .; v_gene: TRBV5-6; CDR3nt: TGTGCCAGCAGCTTACAGGTGGTCAGGCCTCAGCGAGAGCAGTACTTC; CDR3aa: CASSLQVVRPQREQYF
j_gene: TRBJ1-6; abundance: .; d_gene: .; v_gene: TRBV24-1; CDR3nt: TGTGCCACCAGTGATTTGGAGCGGAGGAGCTCCTATAATTCACCCCTCCACTTT; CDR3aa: CATSDLERRSSYNSPLHF
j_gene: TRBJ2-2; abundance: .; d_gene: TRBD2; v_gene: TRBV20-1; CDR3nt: TGCAGTGCTAGTCCAACTAGCGGGAGGAGGACCGGGGAGCTGTTTTTT; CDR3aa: CSASPTSGRRTGELFF
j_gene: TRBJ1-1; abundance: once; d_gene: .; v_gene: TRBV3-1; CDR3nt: TGTGCCAGCAGTCCAGTCCACTCGAACACTGAAGCTTTCTTT; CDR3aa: CASSPVHSNTEAFF
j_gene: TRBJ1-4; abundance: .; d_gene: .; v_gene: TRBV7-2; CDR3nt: TGTGCCAGCAGCTTCGGTGCAACTAATGAAAAACTGTTTTTT; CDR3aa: CASSFGATNEKLFF
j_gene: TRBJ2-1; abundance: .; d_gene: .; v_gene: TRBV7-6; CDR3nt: TGTGCCAGCAGCCTATTAGACCCTGAGCAGTTCTTC; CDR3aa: CASSLLDPEQFF
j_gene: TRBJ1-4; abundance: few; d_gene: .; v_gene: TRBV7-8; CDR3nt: TGTGCCAGCAGCCTGACAGGCGATAATGAAAAACTGTTTTTT; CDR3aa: CASSLTGDNEKLFF
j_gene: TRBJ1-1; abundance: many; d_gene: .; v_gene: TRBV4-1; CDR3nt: TGTGCCAGCAGACGGAACACTGAAGCTTTCTTT; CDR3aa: CASRRNTEAFF
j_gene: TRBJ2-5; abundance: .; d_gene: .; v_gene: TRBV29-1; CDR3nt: TGCAACGTTGAAAGTAACGGCCCTAGGGGAGAGCAGTACTTC; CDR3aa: CNVESNGPRGEQYF
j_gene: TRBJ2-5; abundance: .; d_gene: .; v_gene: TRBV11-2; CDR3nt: TGTGCCAGCAGCTTAGAGGGCAGGGTCATTGGAGAGACCCAGTACTTC; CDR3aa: CASSLEGRVIGETQYF
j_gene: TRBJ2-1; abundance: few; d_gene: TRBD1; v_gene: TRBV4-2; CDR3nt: TGTGCCAGCAGCCTGCTATACGGGACAGGGGTGGATGAGCAGTTCTTC; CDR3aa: CASSLLYGTGVDEQFF
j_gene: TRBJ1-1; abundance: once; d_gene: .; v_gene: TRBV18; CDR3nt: TGTGCCAGCTCACCACAGTCCCCTGAAGCTTTCTTT; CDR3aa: CASSPQSPEAFF
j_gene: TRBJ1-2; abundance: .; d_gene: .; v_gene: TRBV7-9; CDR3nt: TGTGCCAGCAGCGTACAGTATGGCTACACCTTC; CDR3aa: CASSVQYGYTF
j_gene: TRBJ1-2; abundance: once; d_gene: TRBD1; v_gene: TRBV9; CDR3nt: TGTGCCAGCAGCGTCCGGGACAGAGGGCTTGGCTACACCTTC; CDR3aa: CASSVRDRGLGYTF
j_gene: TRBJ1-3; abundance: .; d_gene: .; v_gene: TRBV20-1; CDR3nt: TGCAGTGCTAGTTACAGGGCAAACACCATATATTTT; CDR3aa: CSASYRANTIYF
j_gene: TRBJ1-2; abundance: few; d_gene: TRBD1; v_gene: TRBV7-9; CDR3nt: TGTGCCAGCAGCTTAACCCCGGGACAGGGGGCGTCTGACTATGGCTACACCTTC; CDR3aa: CASSLTPGQGASDYGYTF
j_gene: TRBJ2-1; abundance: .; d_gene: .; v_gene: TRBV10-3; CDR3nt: TGTGCCATCAGTCCGGAGCGTGAGCAGTTCTTC; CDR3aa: CAISPEREQFF
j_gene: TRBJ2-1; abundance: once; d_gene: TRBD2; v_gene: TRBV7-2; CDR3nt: TGTGCCAGCAGCTTCACAGCGGGAGGGCACAATGAGCAGTTCTTC; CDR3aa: CASSFTAGGHNEQFF
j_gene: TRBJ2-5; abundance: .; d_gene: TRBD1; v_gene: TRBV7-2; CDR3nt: TGTGCCAGCAGGGGTCGGACAGGGCGAGAGACCCAGTACTTC; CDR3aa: CASRGRTGRETQYF
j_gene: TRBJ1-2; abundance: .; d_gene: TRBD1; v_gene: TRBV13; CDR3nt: TGTGCCAGCAGCTTGTCCGGGACAGGGGGCGCCTCGGAGGGCTACACCTTC; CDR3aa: CASSLSGTGGASEGYTF
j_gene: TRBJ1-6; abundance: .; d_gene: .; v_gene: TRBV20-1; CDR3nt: TGCAGTGCTAGAGATTTGGCCGGCGGTTCACCCCTCCACTTT; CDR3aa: CSARDLAGGSPLHF
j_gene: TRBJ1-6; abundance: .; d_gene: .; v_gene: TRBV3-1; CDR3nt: TGTGCCAGCAGCCAAGTCAGTGGACAGTTTTATAATTCACCCCTCCACTTT; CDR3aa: CASSQVSGQFYNSPLHF
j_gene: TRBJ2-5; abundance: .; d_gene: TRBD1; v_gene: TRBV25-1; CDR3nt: TGTGCCAGCAGTGTTCGGGACAGGGGGCTAGAAGAGACCCAGTACTTC; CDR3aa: CASSVRDRGLEETQYF
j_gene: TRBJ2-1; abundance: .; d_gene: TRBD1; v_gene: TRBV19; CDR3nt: TGTGCCAGTAGGGGGACAGGGACAACTTACAATGAGCAGTTCTTC; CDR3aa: CASRGTGTTYNEQFF
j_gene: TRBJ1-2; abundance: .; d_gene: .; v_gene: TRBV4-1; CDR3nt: TGCGCCAGCAGCCATCCCACCCGAAATCCTTATGGCTACACCTTC; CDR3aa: CASSHPTRNPYGYTF
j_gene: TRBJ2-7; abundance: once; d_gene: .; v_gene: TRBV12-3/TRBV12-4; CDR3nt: TGTGCCAGCAGTTTCCGGGGGCAGATCTCCTACGAGCAGTACTTC; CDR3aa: CASSFRGQISYEQYF
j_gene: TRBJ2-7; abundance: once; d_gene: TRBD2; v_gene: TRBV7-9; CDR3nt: TGTGCCAGCAGCTTAGTCTCGTGGGGGGAGGGCCGTAACTACGAGCAGTACTTC; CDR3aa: CASSLVSWGEGRNYEQYF
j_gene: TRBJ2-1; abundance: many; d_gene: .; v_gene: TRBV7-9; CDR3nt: TGTGCCAGCAGCTCCTCTCCGGTAGGCAGGGACGAGGACAATGAGCAGTTCTTC; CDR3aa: CASSSSPVGRDEDNEQFF
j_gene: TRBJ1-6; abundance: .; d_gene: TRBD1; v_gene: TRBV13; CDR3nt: TGTGCCAGCAGCAACGCCGGGACAGAGAATTCACCCCTCCACTTT; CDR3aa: CASSNAGTENSPLHF
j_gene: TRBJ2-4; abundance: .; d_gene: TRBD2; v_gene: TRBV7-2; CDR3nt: TGTGCCAGCAGCGGCCGGGTCCGAGGGGAGGGCATTCAGTACTTC; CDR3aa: CASSGRVRGEGIQYF
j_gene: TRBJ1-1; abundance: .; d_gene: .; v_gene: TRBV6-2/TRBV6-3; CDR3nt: TGTGCCAGCAGTTATTCCAGTCGCACTGAAGCTTTCTTT; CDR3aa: CASSYSSRTEAFF
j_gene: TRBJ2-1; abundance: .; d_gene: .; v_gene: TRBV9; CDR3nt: TGTGCCAGCAGCGTAGTATGGGGGCCACCAAGGAATCCCTACAATGAGCAGTTCTTC; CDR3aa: CASSVVWGPPRNPYNEQFF
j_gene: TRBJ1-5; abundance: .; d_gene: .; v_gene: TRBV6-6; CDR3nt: TGTACCAGCAGTTACCCGGACGGAAGCAATCAGCCCCAGCATTTT; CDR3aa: CTSSYPDGSNQPQHF
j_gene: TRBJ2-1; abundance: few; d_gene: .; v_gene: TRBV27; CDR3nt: TGTGCCAGCAGTTTTCTAGCTAGGGATGAGCAGTTCTTC; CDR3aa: CASSFLARDEQFF
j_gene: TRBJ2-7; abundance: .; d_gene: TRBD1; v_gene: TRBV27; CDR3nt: TGTGCCAGCGGGGTGGAAGGGGGCTTGGGCGAGCAGTACTTC; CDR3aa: CASGVEGGLGEQYF
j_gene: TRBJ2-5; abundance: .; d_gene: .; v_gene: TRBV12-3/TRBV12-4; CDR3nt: TGTGCCAGCAGTTTAGATGCGGACCTAGGAGAGCAGTACTTC; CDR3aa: CASSLDADLGEQYF